The following is a T cell receptor beta chain sequence with its context. The source of the sample is a study of blood T cell repertoires in COVID-19. Study overall: PBMCs, B-cell-depleted T cells, or T cells provided the cDNA or gDNA that made up the material.

Repertoires were generated with immunoSEQ multiplex PCR, while TCRdb's copy carries only in-frame clones and drops some. This table has about 490,000 clones, approximately 85% appearing once. From germline, CDR1 is SNHLY and CDR2 FYNNEI. Trimming pared 3 bases from V and 6 bases from J, leaving 17 bases between. The CDR3 totals 15 residues. The specimen sequenced was peripheral blood. The receptor was derived from a human donor in a cohort sampled during active COVID-19. This chain links TRBV2 with TRBJ1-2, with D possibly matching TRBD1 (6 bases). The CDR3 DNA reads TGTGCCAGCAGTGAGTTTAGAGGACAGAAAAATGGCTACACCTTC. This sequence encodes CASSEFRGQKNGYTF.